These 13 T cell receptor beta chains share one sample of origin, sequenced in a study of T cells in Graves' hyperthyroidism and ophthalmopathy (dated by TCRdb to about 2019). Receptors were amplified or captured by multiplex PCR. The reads were generated on an Illumina HiSeq 2000. Amplification of TCR beta CDR3 regions was carried out from RNA transcripts. For the first round of RT-PCR on the TCR CDR3, the HTBI primer set was used together with the Qiagen OneStep RT-PCR kit. TCRdb trimmed the raw reads at Q25, called clones with MiXCR and kept productive beta chains. Rows are combined by CDR3 protein, so each entry shows the most common genes and DNA. Within this sample are under 350,000 distinct CDR3 sequences, with roughly 18% of them counted one time only. The top ten constitute around 47% of the sample. The sequencing sample was made of blood. Source of these receptors: a woman in her fifties or sixties with Graves' hyperthyroidism.

The V call is TRBV19, the J call TRBJ1-6; the D is unclear. CDR1 is LNHDA and CDR2 is SQIVND in the germline V gene (reference sequence). V gave up 1 base and J gave up 7 bases, with 8 bases separating them. The CDR3 has 14 amino acids. In DNA form, the CDR3 reads TGTGCCAGTAGTATAGGTGTCAGCAATTCACCCCTCCACTTT. Its protein is CASSIGVSNSPLHF.

This clonotype was observed at least ten times. The chain employs TRBV10-3 and TRBJ2-2; 10 bases fit TRBD2. V was clipped by 2 bases and J by 6 bases; unmatched bases: 12. The V gene's germline CDR1 is ENHRY and CDR2 SYGVKD. The CDR3 has 18 residues. CDR3: CAISERNPSGGVPGELFF. The CDR3 DNA is TGTGCCATCAGTGAGAGAAACCCTAGCGGGGGCGTACCCGGGGAGCTGTTTTTT.

The chain uses TRBV6-5 and TRBJ1-6, with a possible D match to TRBD1 (5 bases). CDR3 length: 16 amino acids. CDR1 and CDR2 (germline): MNHEY, SVGAGI. The V end was cut by 0 bases, the J end by 8 bases, with 14 bases between. CDR3 in amino acids: CASSYSGEAPHSPLHF. DNA of the CDR3: TGTGCCAGCAGTTACTCAGGGGAGGCCCCTCATTCACCCCTCCACTTT.

This clonotype was recorded at least ten times. The chain joins TRBV28 to TRBJ2-5; possible D gene TRBD1, 5 bases. CDR1 MDHEN and CDR2 SYDVKM come from the germline V gene. Trimming removed 0 bases from V and 5 bases from J, with 13 bases in between. The CDR3 is 15 residues long. The CDR3, as DNA: TGTGCCAGCAGTTTATGGCAGGGTACGGTTGAGACCCAGTACTTC. Translation gives CASSLWQGTVETQYF. Variable domain in full (rest from reference TRBV28 and TRBJ2-5): DVKVTQSSRYLVKRTGEKVFLECVQDMDHENMFWYRQDPGLGLRLIYFSYDVKMKEKGDIPEGYSVSREKKERFSLILESASTNQTSMYLCASSLWQGTVETQYFGPGTRLLVL.

The sample holds many counts of this clonotype. The chain recombines TRBV2 with TRBJ2-3; 7 nucleotides agree with TRBD2. Looked up from germline, CDR1 is SNHLY and CDR2 is FYNNEI. With 8 bases clipped from V and 2 bases from J, the junction kept 10 bases outside the gene matches. This CDR3 region has 15 residues. Written as DNA, the CDR3 is TGTGCCAGCGACCGACTAGCTGACTACACAGATACGCAGTATTTT. Protein: CASDRLADYTDTQYF.

The rearrangement joins TRBV20-1 to TRBJ1-3; no clear D gene. Trimming removed 3 bases at V and 0 bases at J, with 9 bases between. CDR1 and CDR2 (germline): DFQATT, SNEGSKA (reference sequence). This CDR3 contains 14 residues. The CDR3 DNA reads as TGCAGTGCTAGTCCTTATAACTCTGGAAACACCATATATTTT. Residues: CSASPYNSGNTIYF.

In its sample, this clonotype was seen many times. The chain carries TRBV27 and TRBJ2-7; tentative D call: TRBD2 (6 bases). The V gene lost 3 bases and the J gene lost 0 bases, with 18 bases spanning the gap. The CDR3 is 17 amino acids. Per the germline V gene, CDR1 is MNHEY and CDR2 is SMNVEV (reference sequence). In DNA form, the CDR3 reads TGTGCCAGCAGTTTTTTCAGGGAGGAAAAGAGCTCCTACGAGCAGTACTTC. Amino acid sequence: CASSFFREEKSSYEQYF.

This clonotype came up a few times. V gene TRBV7-9 combines with J gene TRBJ2-3; no firm D call. The germline V gene encodes CDR1 SEHNR and CDR2 FQNEAQ (reference sequence). V was trimmed by 1 base and J by 2 bases, leaving 7 bases between them. The CDR3 is 14 residues long. The CDR3 here is CASSLEQFTDTQYF. CDR3 nucleotides: TGTGCCAGCAGCTTAGAACAGTTCACAGATACGCAGTATTTT. Using reference TRBV7-9 and TRBJ2-3 for the parts outside the CDR3, the full variable domain is DTGVSQNPRHKITKRGQNVTFRCDPISEHNRLYWYRQTLGQGPEFLTYFQNEAQLEKSRLLSDRFSAERPKGSFSTLEIQRTEQGDSAMYLCASSLEQFTDTQYFGPGTRLTVL.

This clonotype came up a few times. This chain uses TRBV20-1 with TRBJ2-3; D may be TRBD2 (6 bases). CDR1 and CDR2 (germline): DFQATT, SNEGSKA (reference sequence). V was pared by 1 base and J by 2 bases, with 13 bases between. This CDR3 contains 15 residues. CDR3 loop: CSARVAGPITDTQYF. CDR3 nucleotides: TGCAGTGCTAGAGTGGCGGGACCTATCACAGATACGCAGTATTTT.

In this sample, this clonotype turned up a few times. V usage is TRBV12-3 or TRBV12-4 and J usage is TRBJ2-7, with D perhaps assigned TRBD1 or TRBD2 (5 bases each). CDR3 length: 12 residues. The CDR3 reads CASSLGTYEQHV. The CDR3 nucleotides are TGTGCCAGCAGTTTGGGGACCTACGAGCAGCACGTC.

This clonotype turned up a few times. J is TRBJ1-2 and V is TRBV5-4, with TRBD1 matching 10 bases. The CDR3 is 16 amino acids. Germline CDR1 SGHNT, CDR2 YYREEE (reference sequence). Trimming removed 4 bases from V and 0 bases from J; junction bases left unmatched: 6. CDR3 in amino acids: CASSVDRGSANYGYTF. CDR3 sequence (DNA): TGTGCCAGCAGCGTGGACAGGGGGTCAGCTAACTATGGCTACACCTTC.

Note on this clonotype: A junction boundary mismatches the germline segment, possibly from a read error. The genes are TRBV7-7 and TRBJ2-1; 7 nucleotides agree with TRBD1. The CDR3 runs 13 residues. The germline gives CDR1 SSHAT, CDR2 FNYEAQ (reference sequence). In nucleotides, the CDR3 is TGTGCTAGCAGCCCAGACAGGGTCAATGAGCAGTTCTTC. Protein product: CASSPDRVNEQFF.

This clonotype was seen only once. J is TRBJ2-5 and V is TRBV3-1, with D possibly matching TRBD2 (6 bases). Germline-derived CDR1 and CDR2 are LGHDT and YNNKEL (reference sequence). V was shortened by 5 bases and J by 2 bases, with 12 bases between the two germline ends. CDR3 length: 14 residues. The CDR3 DNA reads TGTGCCAGCAGCGAACCGGGGGTACAAGAGACCCAGTACTTC. This translates into CASSEPGVQETQYF.